A single sample is the source of the 29 T cell receptor beta chains below, sequenced in a study of T cells in Graves' hyperthyroidism and ophthalmopathy. TCR beta CDR3 region amplification was performed from RNA transcripts. TCR CDR3 underwent first-round RT-PCR with the HTBI primer set. One entry per CDR3 protein, called by TCRdb with MiXCR from the multiplex PCR reads. The repertoire has 300,000 to 450,000 distinct CDR3 sequences, about 15% of them found once; the top ten carry approximately 9.9%. What was sequenced was blood. The receptor source for this set is a woman aged 55-70 years with Graves' hyperthyroidism.

This clonotype was counted between two and nine times. The CDR3, as DNA: TGTGCCAGCAGCCCTTGGGACAGGGGCGATAATTCACCCCTCCACTTT. Translation: CASSPWDRGDNSPLHF. This chain uses TRBV3-1 with TRBJ1-6; TRBD1 matches 10 bases. Trimming took 4 bases from V and 5 from J; bases not matched to a gene: 5. CDR3 length: 16 residues. In germline, CDR1 is LGHDT, CDR2 YNNKEL (reference sequence).

The genes are TRBV30 and TRBJ2-7; 9 nucleotides match TRBD2. The CDR3 runs 14 residues. The germline CDR1 and CDR2 sequences are GTSNPN and SVGIG (reference sequence). J was trimmed by 4 bases and V by 2 bases; bases with no gene match: 6. CDR3 in amino acids: CAWSSGRRLYEQYF. As DNA, the CDR3 is TGTGCCTGGAGTAGCGGGAGGAGGCTATACGAGCAGTACTTC.

There are many counts of this clonotype. This chain uses TRBV28 with TRBJ1-1, with unresolved D. Per germline, CDR1 MDHEN and CDR2 SYDVKM. The germline V and J ends were trimmed by 10 bases and 10 bases, with 22 bases remaining between them. The CDR3 has 13 amino acids. The CDR3 nucleotides read TGTGCCACCCAACCCGGGTATCGATCGGGAGCTTTCTTT. This encodes CATQPGYRSGAFF.

The rearrangement joins TRBV9 to TRBJ2-1; D is uncertain. V was shortened by 4 bases and J by 1 base, with 15 bases between the two germline ends. Germline CDR1 and CDR2: SGDLS and YYNGEE. The CDR3 covers 16 residues. In DNA, the CDR3 is TGTGCCAGCAGCCCCCGCTTGGGTTTGTCCTACAATGAGCAGTTCTTC. Translation gives CASSPRLGLSYNEQFF.

This clonotype was found many times. This chain joins TRBV24-1 and TRBJ2-3; D is unresolved. Germline V gives CDR1 KGHDR, CDR2 SFDVKD. Trimming shortened V by 2 bases and J by 2 bases, and 10 bases separated the two germline ends. The CDR3 has 15 amino acids. Written as DNA, the CDR3 is TGTGCCACCAGTGATTCGAGAAAGGCCACAGATACGCAGTATTTT. It translates to CATSDSRKATDTQYF.

This clonotype has ten or more counts. The V and J genes are TRBV5-1 and TRBJ2-5; 7 bases line up with TRBD1. The CDR3 is 14 amino acids. Losses at the gene ends were 4 bases for V and 9 bases for J; bases not matched to a gene: 12. CDR1 is SGHRS and CDR2 is YFSETQ in the germline V gene. The CDR3 region has the DNA TGCGCCAGCAGCCAAGACCAGGGGGTTCGGGCCCAGTACTTC. This gives the protein CASSQDQGVRAQYF. The complete variable domain, with remaining parts taken from reference TRBV5-1 and TRBJ2-5, reads KAGVTQTPRYLIKTRGQQVTLSCSPISGHRSVSWYQQTPGQGLQFLFEYFSETQRNKGNFPGRFSGRQFSNSRSEMNVSTLELGDSALYLCASSQDQGVRAQYFGPGTRLLVL.

This clonotype was observed many times. As DNA, the CDR3 is TGTGCCAGCAGTCCCCCGTTGGGGGGGACATACAATGAGCAGTTCTTC. Amino acid sequence: CASSPPLGGTYNEQFF. The J gene is TRBJ2-1, the V gene TRBV28; possible D gene TRBD2, 7 bases. CDR1 and CDR2 (germline): MDHEN, SYDVKM. V lost 5 bases and J lost 4, with 18 bases in between. The CDR3 has 16 amino acids.

This clonotype was recorded a few times. The chain is built from TRBV7-9 and TRBJ2-5; D remains unclear. The CDR3 length is 13 residues. Between the trimmed V and J ends, which lost 5 bases and 5 bases, there was a span of 12 bases. Germline V gives CDR1 SEHNR, CDR2 FQNEAQ (reference sequence). The CDR3 region has the DNA TGTGCCAGCAGCGACGGAGTCTCTGAGACCCAGTACTTC. It codes for CASSDGVSETQYF.

This clonotype occurred many times. This chain uses TRBV13 with TRBJ2-7; D possibly corresponds to TRBD2 (6 bases). Germline CDR1 PRHDT, CDR2 FYEKMQ (reference sequence). This CDR3 comprises 14 residues. Trimming removed 1 base from V and 6 bases from J, with 13 bases in between. CDR3 amino acids: CASSLAGRSREQYF. CDR3 DNA sequence: TGTGCCAGCAGCTTAGCCGGGAGATCCCGCGAGCAGTACTTC.

This clonotype was counted at least ten times. The gene calls are TRBV7-9 and TRBJ2-5; unclear D gene. The CDR3 is 12 residues long. V was cut by 9 bases and J by 5 bases, with 13 bases left in between. Germline V CDR1 and CDR2: SEHNR, FQNEAQ (reference sequence). CDR3: CARIEGQETQYF. Here the CDR3 DNA reads TGTGCCAGGATCGAAGGGCAGGAGACCCAGTACTTC.

This clonotype has ten or more counts. This rearrangement joins TRBV28 to TRBJ1-1, with D possibly being TRBD1 (5 bases). The germline V and J ends were trimmed by 6 bases and 4 bases, with 15 bases remaining between them. CDR3 length: 14 residues. CDR1 is MDHEN and CDR2 is SYDVKM in the germline V gene. The CDR3 DNA reads TGTGCCAGCAGCCCCCTCCCCGGGGGCACTGAAGCTTTCTTT. Translation gives CASSPLPGGTEAFF.

This clonotype has ten or more counts. The gene calls are TRBV28 and TRBJ1-4; TRBD1 aligns across 9 bases. The CDR3 totals 15 residues. The V gene's germline CDR1 is MDHEN and CDR2 SYDVKM. Trimming cost V 5 bases and J 7 bases; bases outside gene matches: 8. This CDR3 reads CASSTPGTGPEKLFF. The CDR3 DNA sequence: TGTGCCAGCAGTACCCCCGGGACAGGGCCTGAAAAACTGTTTTTT.

This clonotype showed up many times. This rearrangement joins TRBV2 to TRBJ1-1, with no clear D. The CDR3 totals 13 residues. CDR1 is SNHLY and CDR2 is FYNNEI in the germline V gene. V lost 6 bases to trimming and J lost 4 bases, with 12 bases between them. CDR3 sequence: CASSKLSSTEAFF. The CDR3 nucleotides are TGTGCCAGCAGCAAATTGAGTAGCACTGAAGCTTTCTTT.

Ten or more counts support this clonotype. V and J are TRBV5-1 and TRBJ2-7; no clear D. The germline V gene encodes CDR1 SGHRS and CDR2 YFSETQ. The V end was cut by 0 bases, the J end by 4 bases, with 8 bases between. The length of the CDR3 is 13 residues. CDR3 sequence: CASSLEPTYEQYF. CDR3 nucleotide sequence: TGCGCCAGCAGCTTGGAACCTACGTACGAGCAGTACTTC.

This clonotype occurred many times. The chain joins TRBV30 to TRBJ1-2, with D hard to call. V was clipped by 1 base and J by 3 bases, with 9 bases between them. There are 13 residues in the CDR3. Germline V lookup: CDR1 GTSNPN, CDR2 SVGIG (reference sequence). The CDR3 DNA sequence: TGTGCCTGGAGTGCCTCAGGCGACTATGGCTACACCTTC. Translating it yields CAWSASGDYGYTF.

This clonotype was observed a handful of times. This chain uses TRBV9 with TRBJ2-1; 7 bases agree with TRBD2. V shed 1 base and J 2 bases; nucleotides not matched to a gene: 6. CDR3 size: 16 residues. Germline V gene lookup returns CDR1 SGDLS and CDR2 YYNGEE. Here the CDR3 DNA reads TGTGCCAGCAGCGTAAGTGGAGCGGGGCCCTACAATGAGCAGTTCTTC. Translated: CASSVSGAGPYNEQFF.

This clonotype was observed a few times. J is TRBJ2-1 and V is TRBV5-1; 11 bases fit TRBD2. Germline CDR1 and CDR2: SGHRS and YFSETQ. The CDR3 spans 16 residues. V lost 0 bases and J lost 8; bases outside the gene matches: 7. The CDR3 DNA follows: TGCGCCAGCAGCTTGGGGAATAGCGGGGGGGCCGATGAGCAGTTCTTC. Translation: CASSLGNSGGADEQFF.

Comment on this clonotype: A read error is possible here, since a much larger clone lies one base away. This sequence joins TRBV10-3 and TRBJ2-1; D ambiguous. Germline V gives CDR1 ENHRY, CDR2 SYGVKD. The CDR3 loop spans 15 amino acids. CDR3: CASSYKPRTHNEQFF. For the CDR3, the DNA is TGTGCCAGCAGTTACAAGCCCCGAACTCACAATGAGCAGTTCTTC.

This clonotype appeared many times. The DNA of the CDR3 is TGTGCCAGCAGTTTAGTAGGCGCGGGAGCTGGGTACGAGCAGTACTTC. This translates into CASSLVGAGAGYEQYF. The rearrangement uses TRBV27 and TRBJ2-7; TRBD2 matches 7 bases. After removal of 2 bases from V and 4 bases from J, the junction contained 11 bases not matched to a gene. Germline lookup yields CDR1 MNHEY and CDR2 SMNVEV (reference sequence). This CDR3 has 16 amino acids.

This clonotype was seen many times. V gene TRBV28 combines with J gene TRBJ2-7; D is unclear. The V gene lost 5 bases and the J gene lost 2 bases, with 10 bases spanning the gap. The CDR3 has 13 residues. From germline, CDR1 is MDHEN and CDR2 SYDVKM. CDR3 DNA sequence: TGTGCCAGCAGTCGAACCCCGACCTACGAGCAGTACTTC. This codes for CASSRTPTYEQYF.

This clonotype has at least ten counts. The rearrangement uses TRBV29-1 and TRBJ2-5; D remains ambiguous. Germline V gene lookup returns CDR1 SQVTM and CDR2 ANQGSEA. This CDR3 spans 12 amino acids. V was pared by 5 bases and J by 0 bases, with 7 bases between. CDR3 bases: TGCAGCGTTCTTTTGTACCAAGAGACCCAGTACTTC. Encoded protein: CSVLLYQETQYF.

A few counts support this clonotype. This chain uses TRBV5-5 with TRBJ2-3; TRBD2 aligns across 7 bases. With V trimmed by 0 bases and J by 6 bases, 7 bases remained unmatched. The V gene's germline CDR1 is SGHKS and CDR2 YYEKEE (reference sequence). The CDR3 consists of 15 residues. CDR3 loop: CASSLGGGLLDTQYF. The CDR3 DNA reads as TGTGCCAGCAGCTTGGGGGGGGGACTACTCGATACGCAGTATTTT.

This clonotype was detected ten times or more. J is TRBJ2-5 and V is TRBV12-3 or TRBV12-4; TRBD1 might be the D (6 bases). The CDR3 loop spans 14 amino acids. Trimming pared 5 bases from V and 2 bases from J, leaving 12 bases between. CDR3: CASSPQQGQETQYF. The CDR3 DNA reads TGTGCCAGCAGTCCTCAGCAGGGGCAAGAGACCCAGTACTTC.

This clonotype was detected many times. The rearrangement uses TRBV20-1 and TRBJ2-5; 7 nucleotides line up with TRBD2. Germline trimming cut 5 bases from V and 5 bases from J; bases unmatched to any gene: 11. Looked up from germline, CDR1 is DFQATT and CDR2 is SNEGSKA (reference sequence). The CDR3 runs to 14 residues. In DNA, the CDR3 is TGCAGTGCTGGCACCGGGACTATCAGGGAGACCCAGTACTTC. Its translation: CSAGTGTIRETQYF.

This clonotype was seen a few times. This chain connects TRBV6-9 to TRBJ2-1; tentative D call: TRBD1 (5 bases). V gave up 2 bases and J gave up 2 bases, with 28 bases separating them. CDR1 is MNHGY and CDR2 is SVAAGI in the germline V gene. The CDR3 spans 21 residues. The CDR3 region has the DNA TGTGCCAGCAGTTATGCCCTTTTTGGGCAGGGCAGGAGCGCGGCCTACAATGAGCAGTTCTTC. It encodes CASSYALFGQGRSAAYNEQFF.

This clonotype was counted at least ten times. The rearrangement links TRBV28 to TRBJ2-2; TRBD1 might be the D (6 bases). The germline V and J ends were trimmed by 6 bases and 1 base, with 12 bases remaining between them. Per germline, CDR1 MDHEN and CDR2 SYDVKM. CDR3 size: 15 residues. The CDR3 bases are TGTGCCAGCAGAACCGGACAGAAGAACACCGGGGAGCTGTTTTTT. Protein sequence: CASRTGQKNTGELFF.

This sequence joins TRBV5-6 and TRBJ2-6; D is ambiguous. In germline, CDR1 is SGHDT, CDR2 YYEEEE. V gave up 4 bases and J gave up 4 bases, with 9 bases separating them. The CDR3 loop spans 14 amino acids. DNA for the CDR3: TGTGCCAGCAGCGTTTCGACCGGGGCCAACGTCCTGACTTTC. Protein sequence: CASSVSTGANVLTF.

This clonotype was seen only once. The gene calls are TRBV7-9 and TRBJ2-1; 7 nucleotides line up with TRBD1. With 5 bases clipped from V and 4 bases from J, the junction kept 11 bases outside the gene matches. The germline CDR1 and CDR2 sequences are SEHNR and FQNEAQ (reference sequence). The CDR3 is made up of 16 amino acids. The CDR3 DNA follows: TGTGCCAGCAGCCACAGGGGTCCCCTAGGATACAATGAGCAGTTCTTC. This codes for CASSHRGPLGYNEQFF.

CDR3 bases: TGCAGCGTCCCGTCGGCCGGGGGCCTTGACTATGGCTACACCTTC. It translates to CSVPSAGGLDYGYTF. This chain uses TRBV29-1 with TRBJ1-2, with a tentative D call TRBD1 (6 bases). CDR3 length equals 15 residues. The V end lost 6 bases, the J end lost 3 bases, and 20 bases lay between the germline ends. Germline V lookup: CDR1 SQVTM, CDR2 ANQGSEA.